The TCR beta chain described here comes from a study of cytomegalovirus exposure and HLA in healthy donors. At the level of the study: Among roughly 190 million T cells, an earlier analysis found 117 million unique TCR beta sequences. Study results and caveats: DRB1 showed the most TCR associations and HLA-C the fewest in a later analysis, as rates varied by HLA locus. There were a few CMV-associated chains whose specificity for CMV antigens was confirmed in vitro.

Researchers ran the PCR with 60 Vbeta and 13 Jbeta primers. This table comes from immunoSEQ multiplex PCR, and its TCRdb copy is limited to in-frame clones, with some not included. The profile shows 150,000 or so clones, approximately 81% of them singletons. This clone was seen only once. Its matching antigen is unknown. Healthy bone marrow donors supplied every sample. The material sequenced was PBMCs. The receptor was isolated from a male donor in good health and CMV-seronegative.

CDR3 sequence: CASSLGGTAGNTIYF. CDR3 DNA sequence: TGTGCCAGCTCATTAGGCGGGACAGCTGGAAACACCATATATTTT. V and J are TRBV2 and TRBJ1-3, with 7 bases matching TRBD1. The CDR3 length is 15 residues. Germline V gene data show CDR1 as SNHLY and CDR2 as FYNNEI. Losses at the gene ends were 8 bases for V and 2 bases for J; bases not matched to a gene: 9.